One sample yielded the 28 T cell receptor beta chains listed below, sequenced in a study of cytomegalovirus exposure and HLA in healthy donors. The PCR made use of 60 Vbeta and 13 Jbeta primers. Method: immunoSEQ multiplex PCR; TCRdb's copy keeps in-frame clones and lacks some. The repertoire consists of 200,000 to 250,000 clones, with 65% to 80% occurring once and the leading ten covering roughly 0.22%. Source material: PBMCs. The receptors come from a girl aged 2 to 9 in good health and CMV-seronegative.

The CDR3: CASSSTIAGGPYEQYF. The DNA for the CDR3 is TGCGCCAGCAGCTCGACTATAGCGGGAGGGCCCTACGAGCAGTACTTC. The chain couples TRBV5-1 to TRBJ2-7, with 11 positions matching TRBD2. From germline, CDR1 is SGHRS and CDR2 YFSETQ. The CDR3 runs to 16 residues. V shed 3 bases and J 2 bases; nucleotides not matched to a gene: 7. Looking up the rest from reference TRBV5-1 and TRBJ2-7 gives the full variable domain: KAGVTQTPRYLIKTRGQQVTLSCSPISGHRSVSWYQQTPGQGLQFLFEYFSETQRNKGNFPGRFSGRQFSNSRSEMNVSTLELGDSALYLCASSSTIAGGPYEQYFGPGTRLTVT.

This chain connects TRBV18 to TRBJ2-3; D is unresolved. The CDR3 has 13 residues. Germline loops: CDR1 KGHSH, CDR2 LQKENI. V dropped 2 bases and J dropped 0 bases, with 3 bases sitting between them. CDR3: CASSPISTDTQYF. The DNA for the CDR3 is TGTGCCAGCTCACCAATAAGCACAGATACGCAGTATTTT. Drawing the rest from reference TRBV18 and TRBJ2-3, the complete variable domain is NAGVMQNPRHLVRRRGQEARLRCSPMKGHSHVYWYRQLPEEGLKFMVYLQKENIIDESGMPKERFSAEFPKEGPSILRIQQVVRGDSAAYFCASSPISTDTQYFGPGTRLTVL.

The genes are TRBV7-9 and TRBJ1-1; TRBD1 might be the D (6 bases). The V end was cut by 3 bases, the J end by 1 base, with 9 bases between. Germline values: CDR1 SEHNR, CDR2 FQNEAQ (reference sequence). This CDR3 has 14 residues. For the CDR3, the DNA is TGTGCCAGCAGCTTCCAACAGGGGAACACTGAAGCTTTCTTT. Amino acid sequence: CASSFQQGNTEAFF.

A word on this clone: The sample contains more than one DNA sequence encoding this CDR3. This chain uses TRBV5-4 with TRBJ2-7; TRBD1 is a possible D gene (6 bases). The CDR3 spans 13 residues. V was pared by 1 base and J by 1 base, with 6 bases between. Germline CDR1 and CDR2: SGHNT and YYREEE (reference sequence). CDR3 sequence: CASSLQGSYEQYF. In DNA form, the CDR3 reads TGTGCCAGCAGCTTGCAGGGGTCCTACGAGCAGTACTTC.

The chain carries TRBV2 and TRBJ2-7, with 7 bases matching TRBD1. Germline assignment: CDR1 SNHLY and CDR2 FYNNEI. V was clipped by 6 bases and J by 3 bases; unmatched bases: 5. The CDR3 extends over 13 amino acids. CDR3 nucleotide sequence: TGTGCCAGCAGCGCCGGGACAGTCTACGAGCAGTACTTC. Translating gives CASSAGTVYEQYF.

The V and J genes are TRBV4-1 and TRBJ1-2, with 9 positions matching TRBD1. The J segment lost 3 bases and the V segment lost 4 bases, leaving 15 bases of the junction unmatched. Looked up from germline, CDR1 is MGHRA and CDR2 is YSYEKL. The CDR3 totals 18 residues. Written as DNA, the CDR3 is TGCGCCAGCAGCCCGCTCCCCCGGGGGACAGGGAAAGACTATGGCTACACCTTC. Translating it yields CASSPLPRGTGKDYGYTF.

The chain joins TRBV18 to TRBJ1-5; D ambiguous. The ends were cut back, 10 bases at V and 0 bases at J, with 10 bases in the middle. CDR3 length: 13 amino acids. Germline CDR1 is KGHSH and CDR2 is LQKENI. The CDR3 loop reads CATKRYSNQPQHF. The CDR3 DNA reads TGTGCCACCAAGAGGTATAGCAATCAGCCCCAGCATTTT.

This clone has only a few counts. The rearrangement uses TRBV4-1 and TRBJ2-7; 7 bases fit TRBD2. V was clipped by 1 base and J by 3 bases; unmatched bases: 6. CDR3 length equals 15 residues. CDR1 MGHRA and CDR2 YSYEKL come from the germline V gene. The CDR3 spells CASSQGGGLFYEQYF. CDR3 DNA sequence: TGCGCCAGCAGCCAAGGGGGGGGGTTATTCTACGAGCAGTACTTC.

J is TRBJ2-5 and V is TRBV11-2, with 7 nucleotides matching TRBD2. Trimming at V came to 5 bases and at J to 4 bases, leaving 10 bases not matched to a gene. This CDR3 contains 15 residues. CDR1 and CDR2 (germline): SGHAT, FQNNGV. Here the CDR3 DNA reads TGTGCCAGCAGCCCCGGGACTACCGCGGCAGAGACCCAGTACTTC. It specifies CASSPGTTAAETQYF.

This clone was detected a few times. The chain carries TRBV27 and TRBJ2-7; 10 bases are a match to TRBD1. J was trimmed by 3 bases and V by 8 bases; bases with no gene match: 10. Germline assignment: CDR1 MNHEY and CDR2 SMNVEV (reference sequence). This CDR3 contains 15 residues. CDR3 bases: TGTGCCAGCGGGAGAGGGACAGGGGATTTCTACGAGCAGTACTTC. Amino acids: CASGRGTGDFYEQYF.

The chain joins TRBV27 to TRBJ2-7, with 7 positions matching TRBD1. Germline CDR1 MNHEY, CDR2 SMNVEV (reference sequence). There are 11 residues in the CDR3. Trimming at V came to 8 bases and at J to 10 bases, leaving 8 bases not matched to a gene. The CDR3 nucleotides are TGTGCCAGCGGGGTGACAGGGTTTCAGTACTTC. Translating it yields CASGVTGFQYF.

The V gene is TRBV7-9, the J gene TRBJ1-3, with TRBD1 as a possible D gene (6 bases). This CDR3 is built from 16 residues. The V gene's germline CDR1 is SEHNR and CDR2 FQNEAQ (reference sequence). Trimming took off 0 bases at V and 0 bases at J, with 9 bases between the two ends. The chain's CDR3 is CASSLARTVSGNTIYF. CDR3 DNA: TGTGCCAGCAGCTTAGCAAGGACAGTCTCTGGAAACACCATATATTTT.

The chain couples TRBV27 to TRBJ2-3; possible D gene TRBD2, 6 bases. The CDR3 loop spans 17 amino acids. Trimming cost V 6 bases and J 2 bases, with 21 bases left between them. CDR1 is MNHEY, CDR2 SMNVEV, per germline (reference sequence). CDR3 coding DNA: TGTGCCAGCAGGCCTTTGGGACTGGATACCATCACAGATACGCAGTATTTT. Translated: CASRPLGLDTITDTQYF.

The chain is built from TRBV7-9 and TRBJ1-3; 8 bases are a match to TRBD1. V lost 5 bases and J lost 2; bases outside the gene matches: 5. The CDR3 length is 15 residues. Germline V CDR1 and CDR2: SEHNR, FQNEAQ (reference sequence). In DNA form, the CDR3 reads TGTGCCAGCAGCAACCAGGGGGCGCCTGGAAACACCATATATTTT. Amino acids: CASSNQGAPGNTIYF.

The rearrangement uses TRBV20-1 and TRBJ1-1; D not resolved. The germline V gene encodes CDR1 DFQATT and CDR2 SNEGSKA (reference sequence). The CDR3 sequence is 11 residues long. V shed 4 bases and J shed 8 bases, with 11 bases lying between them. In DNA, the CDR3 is TGCAGTGCTAAAAGGGCGGGGGAAGCTTTCTTT. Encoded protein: CSAKRAGEAFF.

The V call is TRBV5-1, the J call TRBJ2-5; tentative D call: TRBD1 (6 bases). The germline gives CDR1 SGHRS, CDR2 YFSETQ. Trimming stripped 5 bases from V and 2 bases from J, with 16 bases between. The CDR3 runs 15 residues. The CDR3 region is CASSRQEHNQETQYF. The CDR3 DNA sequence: TGCGCCAGCAGTCGACAGGAACACAATCAAGAGACCCAGTACTTC.

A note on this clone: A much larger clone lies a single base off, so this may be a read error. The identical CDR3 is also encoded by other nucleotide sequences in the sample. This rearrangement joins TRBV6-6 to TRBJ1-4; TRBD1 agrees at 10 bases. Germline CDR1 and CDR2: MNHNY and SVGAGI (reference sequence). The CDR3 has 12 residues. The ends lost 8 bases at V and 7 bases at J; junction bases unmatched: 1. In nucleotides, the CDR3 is TGTGCCAGCCGGGACAGGGGTGAAAAACTGTTTTTT. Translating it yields CASRDRGEKLFF.

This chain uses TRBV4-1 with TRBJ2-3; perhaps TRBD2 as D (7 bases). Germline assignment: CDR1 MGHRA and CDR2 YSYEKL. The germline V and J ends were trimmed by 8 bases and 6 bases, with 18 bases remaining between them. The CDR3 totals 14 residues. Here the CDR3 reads CASRTRGGRDTQYF. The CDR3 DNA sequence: TGCGCCAGCCGCACAAGGGGGGGTAGGGATACGCAGTATTTT.

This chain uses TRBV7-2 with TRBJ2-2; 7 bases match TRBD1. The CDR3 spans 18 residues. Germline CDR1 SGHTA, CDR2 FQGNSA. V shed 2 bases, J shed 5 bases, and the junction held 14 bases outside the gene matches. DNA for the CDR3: TGTGCCAGCAGCTTAAGCGAGTTGACAGGGCCACCAACCGGGGAGCTGTTTTTT. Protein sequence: CASSLSELTGPPTGELFF.

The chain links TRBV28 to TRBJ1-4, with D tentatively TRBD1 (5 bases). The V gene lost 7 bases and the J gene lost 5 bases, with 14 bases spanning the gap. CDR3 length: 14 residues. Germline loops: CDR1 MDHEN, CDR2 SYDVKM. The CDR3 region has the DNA TGTGCCAGCAACGTTCGGGGGTCCAATGAAAAACTGTTTTTT. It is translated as CASNVRGSNEKLFF.

CDR3 nucleotide sequence: TGTGCCAGCAGTCTTGGACAGGGTCAGAGGAATTCACCCCTCCACTTT. It translates to CASSLGQGQRNSPLHF. The rearrangement uses TRBV2 and TRBJ1-6; 8 bases map to TRBD1. Germline lookup yields CDR1 SNHLY and CDR2 FYNNEI. The ends lost 5 bases at V and 7 bases at J; junction bases unmatched: 10. The CDR3 runs 16 residues.

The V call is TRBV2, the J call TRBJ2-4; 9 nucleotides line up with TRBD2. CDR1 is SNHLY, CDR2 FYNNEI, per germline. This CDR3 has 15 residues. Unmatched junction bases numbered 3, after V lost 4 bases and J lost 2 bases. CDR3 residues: CASSAPSGTKNIQYF. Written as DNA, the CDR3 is TGTGCCAGCAGTGCTCCTAGCGGGACCAAAAACATTCAGTACTTC.

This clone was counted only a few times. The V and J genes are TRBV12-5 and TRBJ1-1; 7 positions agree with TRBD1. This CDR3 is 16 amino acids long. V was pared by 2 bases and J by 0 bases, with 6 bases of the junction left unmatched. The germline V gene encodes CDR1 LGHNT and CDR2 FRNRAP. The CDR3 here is CASGLSGTALNTEAFF. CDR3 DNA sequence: TGTGCTAGTGGTTTGTCAGGGACAGCTTTGAACACTGAAGCTTTCTTT.

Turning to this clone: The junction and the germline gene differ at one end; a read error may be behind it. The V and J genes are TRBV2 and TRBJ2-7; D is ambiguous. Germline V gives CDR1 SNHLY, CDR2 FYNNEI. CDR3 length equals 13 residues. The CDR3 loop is CASSLPGVTEQYF. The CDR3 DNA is TGTGCGAGCAGCTTACCAGGTGTTACCGAGCAGTACTTC.

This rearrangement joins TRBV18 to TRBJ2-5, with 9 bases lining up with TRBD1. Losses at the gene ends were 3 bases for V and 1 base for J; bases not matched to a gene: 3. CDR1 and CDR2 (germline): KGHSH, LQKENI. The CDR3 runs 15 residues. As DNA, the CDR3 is TGTGCCAGCTCACCGGGGACAGGGCGCCAAGAGACCCAGTACTTC. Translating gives CASSPGTGRQETQYF.

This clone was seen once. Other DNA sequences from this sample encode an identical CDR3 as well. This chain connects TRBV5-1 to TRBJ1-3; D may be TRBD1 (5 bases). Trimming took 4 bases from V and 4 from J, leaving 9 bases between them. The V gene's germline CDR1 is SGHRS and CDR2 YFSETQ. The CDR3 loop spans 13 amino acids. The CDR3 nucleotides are TGCGCCAGCAGCGGGGGGACCGGAAACACCATATATTTT. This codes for CASSGGTGNTIYF. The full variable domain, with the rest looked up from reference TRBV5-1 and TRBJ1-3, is KAGVTQTPRYLIKTRGQQVTLSCSPISGHRSVSWYQQTPGQGLQFLFEYFSETQRNKGNFPGRFSGRQFSNSRSEMNVSTLELGDSALYLCASSGGTGNTIYFGEGSWLTVV.

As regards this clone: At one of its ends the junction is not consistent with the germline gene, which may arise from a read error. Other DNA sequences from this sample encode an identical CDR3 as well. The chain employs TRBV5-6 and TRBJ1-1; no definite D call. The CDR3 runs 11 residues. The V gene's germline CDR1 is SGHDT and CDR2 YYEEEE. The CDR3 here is CASSFRTEAFF. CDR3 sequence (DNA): TGTGCCAGCAGCTTTCGCACTGAGGCTTTCTTT.

Here the CDR3 reads CASSSVGNIAGDTQYF. As DNA, the CDR3 is TGCGCCAGCAGCTCCGTGGGGAACATAGCGGGAGATACGCAGTATTTT. The V call is TRBV5-1, the J call TRBJ2-3; 7 bases agree with TRBD2. Trimming took 3 bases from V and 5 from J; bases not matched to a gene: 12. The CDR3 runs 16 residues. The germline CDR1 and CDR2 sequences are SGHRS and YFSETQ.